This T cell receptor beta chain was found in a study of CD8 T cells in Susac syndrome. A quantity of about 0.45 to 1 ug RNA underwent reverse transcription using random hexamers. From the immunoSEQ multiplex PCR reads, TCRdb called clonotypes with MiXCR, one entry per CDR3 protein. The sample shows approximately 130,000 distinct CDR3 sequences, around nine tenths of them seen only once. Sequencing of TCR beta covered CD8+ and CD4+ T cells obtained from blood. Stable or active relapsing-remitting multiple sclerosis, untreated and meeting revised McDonald criteria, defined the controls. Negative isolation was used for CD8+ and CD4+ T cells and FACS enrichment for TEMRA cells. CDR3 length equals 16 residues. Deletions cut 0 bases from V and 0 bases from J, with 11 bases between. The germline CDR1 and CDR2 sequences are SQVTM and ANQGSEA.

This TCR derives from a human donor with multiple sclerosis. The chain has TRBV29-1 and TRBJ2-2; possibly TRBD1 or TRBD2 for D (5 bases each). Sequencing used CD8+ T cells from PBMCs. CDR3 coding DNA: TGCAGCGTTGAAGATCGGGTGGGGGCGAACACCGGGGAGCTGTTTTTT. Its translation is CSVEDRVGANTGELFF.